Shown below are 19 T cell receptor beta chains from a single sample sequenced in a study of cytomegalovirus exposure and HLA in healthy donors. PCR used 60 Vbeta primers and 13 Jbeta primers. Sequencing was performed with immunoSEQ multiplex PCR; in TCRdb, only in-frame clones are kept and a portion is missing. The repertoire holds nearly 200,000 clones, with 82% as singletons. Input material: PBMCs. Receptors originate from a boy between 2 and 15 years old in good health and CMV-seronegative.

The rearrangement uses TRBV27 and TRBJ1-5; TRBD1 is a possible D gene (5 bases). Germline CDR1 and CDR2: MNHEY and SMNVEV (reference sequence). The CDR3 has 12 residues. V gave up 6 bases and J gave up 10 bases, with 13 bases separating them. The CDR3 protein is CASSLVGGPQHF. CDR3 coding DNA: TGTGCCAGCAGCCTCGTCGGGGGTCCCCAGCATTTT.

The chain uses TRBV7-2 and TRBJ2-1; tentative D call: TRBD2 (5 bases). The CDR3 runs 14 residues. Germline values: CDR1 SGHTA, CDR2 FQGNSA. The V and J ends lost 5 bases and 9 bases respectively, with 17 bases between them. Here the CDR3 DNA reads TGTGCCAGCAGCCCCCGGGGTAGCGCGGGTGAGCAGTTCTTC. Residues: CASSPRGSAGEQFF. The whole variable domain, filled in from reference TRBV7-2 and TRBJ2-1, reads GAGVSQSPSNKVTEKGKDVELRCDPISGHTALYWYRQSLGQGLEFLIYFQGNSAPDKSGLPSDRFSAERTGGSVSTLTIQRTQQEDSAVYLCASSPRGSAGEQFFGPGTRLTVL.

The chain is built from TRBV19 and TRBJ1-1; TRBD1 aligns across 8 bases. The V and J ends lost 6 bases and 10 bases, in that order; junction bases with no gene match: 13. Germline V gene data show CDR1 as LNHDA and CDR2 as SQIVND (reference sequence). This CDR3 comprises 14 residues. The CDR3 DNA reads as TGTGCCAGTAGCCCGACAGGGGCCGGAATAATAGCTTTCTTT. Protein: CASSPTGAGIIAFF.

V and J are TRBV4-3 and TRBJ2-7; D might be TRBD2 (6 bases). V lost 5 bases and J lost 2, with 22 bases in between. CDR1 is LGHNA and CDR2 is YSLEER in the germline V gene. The length of the CDR3 is 17 residues. CDR3 sequence reads: CASSSVVFRGTTYEQYF. The CDR3 DNA follows: TGCGCCAGCAGCTCCGTGGTATTCCGGGGGACCACCTACGAGCAGTACTTC.

The chain uses TRBV19 and TRBJ2-1, with a weak D call TRBD2 (7 bases). Trimming cost V 6 bases and J 10 bases, with 19 bases left between them. The CDR3 extends over 14 amino acids. The germline V gene encodes CDR1 LNHDA and CDR2 SQIVND (reference sequence). CDR3 residues: CASRWAGVTGEQFF. CDR3 bases: TGTGCCAGTAGGTGGGCGGGGGTTACAGGGGAGCAGTTCTTC.

The V and J genes are TRBV6-6 and TRBJ2-3, with D maybe TRBD2 (7 bases). Per the germline V gene, CDR1 is MNHNY and CDR2 is SVGAGI (reference sequence). V was shortened by 2 bases and J by 6 bases, with 15 bases between the two germline ends. This CDR3 has 15 amino acids. CDR3 sequence (DNA): TGTGCCAGCAGTTACGGGGGGGCAAGCGAGGATACGCAGTATTTT. The encoded protein is CASSYGGASEDTQYF.

On this clone itself: The junction departs from the called germline gene at one end, perhaps through a read error. This chain connects TRBV11-2 to TRBJ2-7, with 9 bases fitting TRBD1. The CDR3 spans 15 residues. Germline V gives CDR1 SGHAT, CDR2 FQNNGV. Written as DNA, the CDR3 is TGTGCCAACAGCTTAAGGGGGACAGGGTTGGGGGAGCAGTACTTC. As protein: CANSLRGTGLGEQYF.

The V gene is TRBV6-1, the J gene TRBJ1-5, with unresolved D. Germline V gene lookup returns CDR1 MNHNS and CDR2 SASEGT. This CDR3 contains 15 residues. The V gene lost 5 bases and the J gene lost 7 bases, with 18 bases spanning the gap. This CDR3 is CASSPLGGFDQPQHF. The CDR3 nucleotides read TGTGCCAGCAGTCCTTTGGGAGGGTTTGACCAGCCCCAGCATTTT.

V usage is TRBV2 and J usage is TRBJ1-6, with D unclear. V lost 3 bases and J 7 bases, leaving 7 bases between the germline ends. CDR1 SNHLY and CDR2 FYNNEI come from the germline V gene. The CDR3 is made up of 13 amino acids. CDR3 residues: CASSEWRNSPLHF. CDR3 DNA: TGTGCCAGCAGTGAGTGGCGGAATTCACCCCTCCACTTT.

This rearrangement joins TRBV13 to TRBJ2-7, with 9 bases fitting TRBD2. J was trimmed by 2 bases and V by 11 bases; bases with no gene match: 10. This CDR3 is built from 14 residues. Germline loops: CDR1 PRHDT, CDR2 FYEKMQ (reference sequence). The CDR3 spells CAGKARGGPYEQYF. CDR3 sequence (DNA): TGTGCCGGCAAGGCGCGGGGGGGCCCCTACGAGCAGTACTTC.

The chain combines TRBV11-2 with TRBJ2-5, with D perhaps TRBD2 (6 bases). The CDR3 covers 13 residues. Trimming shortened V by 6 bases and J by 5 bases, and 13 bases separated the two germline ends. Germline loops: CDR1 SGHAT, CDR2 FQNNGV. CDR3 nucleotide sequence: TGTGCCAGCAGGGTGACTAGTGCGGAGACCCAGTACTTC. Residues: CASRVTSAETQYF.

In regard to this clone: This sample includes further DNA sequences coding for the same CDR3. The gene calls are TRBV4-3 and TRBJ1-1; no firm D call. V lost 4 bases and J 3 bases, leaving 9 bases between the germline ends. Germline V gene sequence: CDR1 LGHNA, CDR2 YSLEER. The CDR3 has 13 residues. In nucleotides, the CDR3 is TGCGCCAGCAGCCCTGCGGTAGACACTGAAGCTTTCTTT. Amino acids: CASSPAVDTEAFF.

V is TRBV7-9 and J is TRBJ2-6; TRBD2 agrees at 7 bases. The CDR3 spans 18 residues. The ends lost 3 bases at V and 1 base at J; junction bases unmatched: 9. Germline-derived CDR1 and CDR2 are SEHNR and FQNEAQ (reference sequence). CDR3 in amino acids: CASSFSAGLSSGANVLTF. CDR3 DNA: TGTGCCAGCAGCTTTTCAGCGGGACTAAGTTCTGGGGCCAACGTCCTGACTTTC. The variable domain in full, with the rest retrieved from reference TRBV7-9 and TRBJ2-6, is DTGVSQNPRHKITKRGQNVTFRCDPISEHNRLYWYRQTLGQGPEFLTYFQNEAQLEKSRLLSDRFSAERPKGSFSTLEIQRTEQGDSAMYLCASSFSAGLSSGANVLTFGAGSRLTVL.

The V call is TRBV4-1, the J call TRBJ1-2; no reliable D call. This CDR3 has 14 residues. CDR1 and CDR2 from the germline V gene are MGHRA and YSYEKL. Trimming cost V 0 bases and J 6 bases, with 11 bases left between them. CDR3 sequence (DNA): TGCGCCAGCAGCCAAGAGGTCACGGCGGATGGCTACACCTTC. Protein: CASSQEVTADGYTF.

V and J are TRBV4-3 and TRBJ1-4; no clear D gene. The CDR3 runs to 14 residues. Trimming cost V 0 bases and J 5 bases, with 7 bases left between them. Per the germline V gene, CDR1 is LGHNA and CDR2 is YSLEER. The CDR3 DNA is TGCGCCAGCAGCCAAGACAGGTGGAATGAAAAACTGTTTTTT. It encodes CASSQDRWNEKLFF.

The chain has TRBV27 and TRBJ2-7; D is uncertain. Germline V lookup: CDR1 MNHEY, CDR2 SMNVEV (reference sequence). This CDR3 is 13 amino acids long. Between the trimmed V and J ends, which lost 6 bases and 4 bases, there was a span of 13 bases. The CDR3, as DNA: TGTGCCAGCAGCTCCAACACAGATTACGAGCAGTACTTC. Its translation is CASSSNTDYEQYF.

The J gene is TRBJ1-2, the V gene TRBV5-1; no clear D gene. Germline V gene lookup returns CDR1 SGHRS and CDR2 YFSETQ. The CDR3 sequence is 15 residues long. Trimming took 0 bases from V and 0 from J, leaving 9 bases between them. For the CDR3, the DNA is TGCGCCAGCAGCTTGGCAGGCGCCGCTAACTATGGCTACACCTTC. This gives the protein CASSLAGAANYGYTF.

A few counts support this clone. The CDR3 is CASSADRGPYEQYF. The CDR3 DNA is TGTGCCAGTAGTGCGGACAGGGGTCCCTACGAGCAGTACTTC. V is TRBV19 and J is TRBJ2-7; 9 bases agree with TRBD1. From germline, CDR1 is LNHDA and CDR2 SQIVND (reference sequence). The CDR3 is made up of 14 amino acids. V lost 5 bases and J lost 2; bases outside the gene matches: 4.

The J gene is TRBJ2-3, the V gene TRBV2; D is perhaps TRBD2 (5 bases). Germline assignment: CDR1 SNHLY and CDR2 FYNNEI. This CDR3 is 12 amino acids long. V was clipped by 11 bases and J by 0 bases, with 9 bases between them. CDR3 amino acids: CAGGLSTDTQYF. The DNA for the CDR3 is TGTGCCGGCGGACTCAGCACAGATACGCAGTATTTT.